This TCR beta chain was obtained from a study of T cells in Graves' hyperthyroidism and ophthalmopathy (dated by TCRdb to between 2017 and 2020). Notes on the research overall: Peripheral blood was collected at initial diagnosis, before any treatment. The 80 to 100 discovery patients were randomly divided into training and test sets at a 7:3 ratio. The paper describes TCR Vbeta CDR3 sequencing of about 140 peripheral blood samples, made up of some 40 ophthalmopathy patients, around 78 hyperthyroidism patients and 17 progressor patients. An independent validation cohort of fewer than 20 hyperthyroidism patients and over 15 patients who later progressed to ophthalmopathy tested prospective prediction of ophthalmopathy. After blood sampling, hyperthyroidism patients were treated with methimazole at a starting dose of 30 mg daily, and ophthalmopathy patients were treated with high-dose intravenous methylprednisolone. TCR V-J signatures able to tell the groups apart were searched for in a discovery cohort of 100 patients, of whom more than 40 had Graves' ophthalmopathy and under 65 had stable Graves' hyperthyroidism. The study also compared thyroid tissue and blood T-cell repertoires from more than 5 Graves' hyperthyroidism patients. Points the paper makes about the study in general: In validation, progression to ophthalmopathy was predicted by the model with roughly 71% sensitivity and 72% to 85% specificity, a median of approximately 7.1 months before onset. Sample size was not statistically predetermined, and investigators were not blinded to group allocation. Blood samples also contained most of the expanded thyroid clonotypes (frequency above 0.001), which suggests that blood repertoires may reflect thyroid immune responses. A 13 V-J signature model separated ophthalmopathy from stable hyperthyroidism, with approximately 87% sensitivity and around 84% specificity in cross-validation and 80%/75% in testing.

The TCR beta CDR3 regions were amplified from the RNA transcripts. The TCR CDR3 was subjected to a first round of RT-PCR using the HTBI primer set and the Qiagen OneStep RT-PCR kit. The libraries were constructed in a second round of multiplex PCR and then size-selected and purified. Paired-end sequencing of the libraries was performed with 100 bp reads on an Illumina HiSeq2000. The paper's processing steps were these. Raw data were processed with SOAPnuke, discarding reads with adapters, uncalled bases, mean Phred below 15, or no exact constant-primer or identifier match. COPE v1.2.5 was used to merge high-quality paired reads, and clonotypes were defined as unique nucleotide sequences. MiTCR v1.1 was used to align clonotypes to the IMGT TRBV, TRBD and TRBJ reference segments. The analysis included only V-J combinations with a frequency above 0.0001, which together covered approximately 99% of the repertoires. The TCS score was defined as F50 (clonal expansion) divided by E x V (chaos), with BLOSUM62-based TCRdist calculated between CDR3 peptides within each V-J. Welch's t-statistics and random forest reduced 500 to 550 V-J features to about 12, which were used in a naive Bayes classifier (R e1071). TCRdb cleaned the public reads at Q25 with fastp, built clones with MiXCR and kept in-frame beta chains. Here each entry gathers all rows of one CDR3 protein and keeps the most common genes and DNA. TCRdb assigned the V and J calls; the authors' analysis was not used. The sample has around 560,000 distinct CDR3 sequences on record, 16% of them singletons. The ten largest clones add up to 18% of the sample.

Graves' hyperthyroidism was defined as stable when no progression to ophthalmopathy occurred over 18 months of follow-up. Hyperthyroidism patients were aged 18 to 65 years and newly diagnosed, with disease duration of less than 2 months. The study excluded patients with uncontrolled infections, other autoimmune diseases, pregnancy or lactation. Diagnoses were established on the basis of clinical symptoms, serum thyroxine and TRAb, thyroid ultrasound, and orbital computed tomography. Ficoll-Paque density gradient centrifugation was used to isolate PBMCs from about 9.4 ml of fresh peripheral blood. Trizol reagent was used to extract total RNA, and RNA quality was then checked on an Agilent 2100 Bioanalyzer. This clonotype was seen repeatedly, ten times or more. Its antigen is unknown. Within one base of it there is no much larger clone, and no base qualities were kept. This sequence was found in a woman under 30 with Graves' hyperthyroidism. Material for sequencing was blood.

DNA sequence: TGTGCCAGCAGTTACGCGGGACTAGCGGGCCGGACCGGGGAGCTGTTTTTT. The translation is CASSYAGLAGRTGELFF. The sequence links TRBV6-5 to TRBJ2-2; the junction holds 12 bases that match TRBD2. Looking up the germline V gene yields CDR1 MNHEY and CDR2 SVGAGI. The germline V end is reduced by 2 bases and the J end by 5 bases; junction bases left unmatched: 6. From its cysteine to its phenylalanine, the CDR3 spans 17 amino acids. Kept here is only the CDR3 DNA, which spans 51 bases and is read in frame from base 1.